This T cell receptor beta chain was identified in a study of blood T cell repertoires in COVID-19. Study-level background: Donors in the United States, Italy and Spain gave samples during acute or convalescent COVID-19. Sample material is recorded as cDNA or gDNA derived from T cells, B-cell-depleted T cells, or PBMCs.

Original analysis: Nucleated cell counts were estimated from reference gene primer amplification. Some clones are missing from TCRdb's copy, which holds only in-frame ones; the method was immunoSEQ multiplex PCR. V, J and clone size were drawn from that table, and D and trimming were deduced from the DNA. The sample records just under 350,000 clones, about nine tenths being singletons. Looked up from germline, CDR1 is KGHSH and CDR2 is LQKENI. CDR3 size: 15 residues. The trim removed 0 bases at V and 8 bases at J, leaving 6 bases unmatched. Sequencing used peripheral blood. This receptor was taken from a woman in her 70s with COVID-19, enrolled during active disease. The chain links TRBV18 to TRBJ2-1; 8 bases align to TRBD2. CDR3 sequence reads: CASSPPRGGRDEQFF. CDR3 in DNA: TGTGCCAGCTCACCACCTCGGGGGGGCCGGGATGAGCAGTTCTTC.